The 12 T cell receptor beta chains in this list originate from one sample, sequenced in a study of graft-versus-host responses after intestinal transplantation. The protocol was immunoSEQ multiplex PCR, while the TCRdb copy is restricted to in-frame clones and leaves out a portion. The sample consists of some 77,000 clones, 92% of them appearing once. The specimen was PBMCs, collected 98 days after intestinal transplantation. These receptors were obtained from a human patient who received an intestinal transplant, so some T cells may come from the graft donor.

The chain has TRBV7-2 and TRBJ2-5; possible D gene TRBD2, 7 bases. The V gene lost 5 bases and the J gene lost 4 bases, with 20 bases spanning the gap. This CDR3 spans 16 amino acids. CDR1 and CDR2 (germline): SGHTA, FQGNSA. The CDR3 DNA reads TGTGCCAGCAGCGCGGGAGCGGGGTGGGGGGCAGAGACCCAGTACTTC. It specifies CASSAGAGWGAETQYF.

This clone appeared a single time. The V call is TRBV7-2, the J call TRBJ1-2; D might be TRBD1 (5 bases). Between the trimmed V and J ends, which lost 1 base and 5 bases, there was a span of 11 bases. There are 14 residues in the CDR3. Germline V lookup: CDR1 SGHTA, CDR2 FQGNSA. This chain's CDR3 is CASSLVRGWYGYTF. The CDR3, as DNA: TGTGCCAGCAGCTTAGTTCGGGGGTGGTATGGCTACACCTTC. Drawing the rest from reference TRBV7-2 and TRBJ1-2, the complete variable domain is GAGVSQSPSNKVTEKGKDVELRCDPISGHTALYWYRQSLGQGLEFLIYFQGNSAPDKSGLPSDRFSAERTGGSVSTLTIQRTQQEDSAVYLCASSLVRGWYGYTFGSGTRLTVV.

J is TRBJ2-7 and V is TRBV28; 9 bases are shared with TRBD1. The V gene end was trimmed by 7 bases and the J gene end by 3 bases; junction bases not matched to a gene: 13. Looked up from germline, CDR1 is MDHEN and CDR2 is SYDVKM. This CDR3 spans 16 amino acids. The CDR3 sequence is CASIPSPGQGIYEQYF. Written as DNA, the CDR3 is TGTGCCAGCATCCCTTCCCCGGGACAGGGAATCTACGAGCAGTACTTC.

In regard to this clone: Other DNA variants within this sample encode the same CDR3. The chain employs TRBV6-1 and TRBJ2-5; a possible D gene is TRBD1 (5 bases). V was clipped by 2 bases and J by 5 bases, with 9 bases between them. Per germline, CDR1 MNHNS and CDR2 SASEGT. This CDR3 contains 13 residues. CDR3 nucleotide sequence: TGTGCCAGCAGTGAAAACAGGAAGGAGACCCAGTACTTC. Encoded protein: CASSENRKETQYF.

The chain employs TRBV7-3 and TRBJ1-1; unclear D gene. Germline assignment: CDR1 SGHTA and CDR2 FQGTGA. This CDR3 region has 16 residues. V lost 0 bases and J lost 0, with 11 bases in between. CDR3 bases: TGTGCCAGCAGCTTAACGGTTGAGAGATTGAACACTGAAGCTTTCTTT. Its protein is CASSLTVERLNTEAFF.

The gene calls are TRBV6-4 and TRBJ2-7; unclear D gene. This CDR3 has 13 residues. Trimming stripped 6 bases from V and 2 bases from J, with 11 bases between. CDR1 is MRHNA and CDR2 is SNTAGT in the germline V gene. CDR3: CASREPNTYEQYF. The CDR3 region has the DNA TGTGCCAGCAGGGAACCAAACACCTACGAGCAGTACTTC.

The rearrangement joins TRBV6-6 to TRBJ2-7; no clear D. This CDR3 has 14 amino acids. V was trimmed by 0 bases and J by 0 bases, leaving 6 bases between them. Germline V CDR1 and CDR2: MNHNY, SVGAGI (reference sequence). DNA for the CDR3: TGTGCCAGCAGTTACTCGGGCAGCTCCTACGAGCAGTACTTC. The encoded protein is CASSYSGSSYEQYF.

The chain joins TRBV11-2 to TRBJ2-1; TRBD1 matches 11 bases. J gave up 4 bases and V 3 bases, and 11 bases lay outside the gene matches. Germline CDR1 reads SGHAT; CDR2 reads FQNNGV. CDR3 length equals 18 residues. CDR3 sequence: CASSFSPGTGGRYNEQFF. The CDR3 DNA reads as TGTGCCAGCAGCTTCTCCCCCGGGACAGGGGGGAGGTACAATGAGCAGTTCTTC.

The rearrangement links TRBV5-1 to TRBJ2-3; D is unclear. The ends were cut back, 0 bases at V and 0 bases at J, with 8 bases in the middle. Germline V gene lookup returns CDR1 SGHRS and CDR2 YFSETQ. CDR3 length: 15 amino acids. The CDR3 region is CASSLVTQSTDTQYF. In DNA form, the CDR3 reads TGCGCCAGCAGCTTGGTAACACAAAGCACAGATACGCAGTATTTT. Based on the CDR3 plus reference TRBV5-1 and TRBJ2-3, the full variable domain is KAGVTQTPRYLIKTRGQQVTLSCSPISGHRSVSWYQQTPGQGLQFLFEYFSETQRNKGNFPGRFSGRQFSNSRSEMNVSTLELGDSALYLCASSLVTQSTDTQYFGPGTRLTVL.

This chain joins TRBV10-3 and TRBJ1-1; D not resolved. V was pared by 5 bases and J by 2 bases, with 9 bases between. CDR1 ENHRY and CDR2 SYGVKD come from the germline V gene. This CDR3 comprises 13 residues. The CDR3 sequence: CAISSGRNTEAFF. The CDR3 DNA follows: TGTGCCATCAGTTCCGGTAGAAACACTGAAGCTTTCTTT.

The CDR3 spells CASSLALGQGNEKLFF. For the CDR3, the DNA is TGCGCCAGCAGCTTGGCCTTGGGACAGGGAAATGAAAAACTGTTTTTT. V is TRBV5-1 and J is TRBJ1-4, with 9 bases matching TRBD1. Germline V CDR1 and CDR2: SGHRS, YFSETQ. With 0 bases clipped from V and 5 bases from J, the junction kept 5 bases outside the gene matches. This CDR3 has 16 amino acids.

The genes are TRBV5-6 and TRBJ2-7, with 11 nucleotides matching TRBD2. J gave up 7 bases and V 4 bases, and 13 bases lay outside the gene matches. Germline assignment: CDR1 SGHDT and CDR2 YYEEEE. The CDR3 runs 16 residues. Here the CDR3 DNA reads TGTGCCAGCAGCGAATTAGCGGGAGGGCCAACGGGGGAGCAGTACTTC. Protein sequence: CASSELAGGPTGEQYF.